This T cell receptor (beta chain) is drawn from a study of cytomegalovirus exposure and HLA in healthy donors. Primers: 60 Vbeta forward and 13 Jbeta reverse. Sequencing used immunoSEQ multiplex PCR; TCRdb keeps in-frame clones, though not all of them. The table gives 100,000 to 150,000 clones; the top ten clones make up 2.5% to 3% of it. Looked up from germline, CDR1 is SGHAT and CDR2 is FQNNGV. The CDR3 has 15 amino acids. With 5 bases clipped from V and 0 bases from J, the junction kept 2 bases outside the gene matches. Notes on this clone: Its antigen is unknown.

General observations from the study: Many donors shared some public TCRs, even though most TCR sequences were rare. Most of the TCR beta V segments (in an earlier analysis) were productive either about 87% or about 30% of the time.

Sequencing used PBMCs. The chain uses TRBV11-2 and TRBJ2-5, with 11 bases matching TRBD2. This TCR derives from a man aged 25-45 years in good health and CMV-seronegative. The CDR3 reads CASSRTSGYQETQYF. The CDR3, as DNA: TGTGCCAGCAGCCGGACTAGCGGGTACCAAGAGACCCAGTACTTC.